A single sample gave rise to the 2 T cell receptor beta chains below, sequenced in a study of shared clonotypes between healthy human individuals. Produced via immunoSEQ multiplex PCR; TCRdb's table is partial and in-frame only. The sample yields roughly 1,000,000 clones, around 78% seen once. The specimen sequenced was memory CD4+ T cells from PBMCs. Documented subset: CD45RA-negative fraction. The receptors shown here come from a man aged 18 to 30 in good health. Some clones in this sample may be carry-over from other donors' samples.

The rearrangement links TRBV6-6 to TRBJ2-2, with D maybe TRBD2 (5 bases). CDR3 length: 13 amino acids. V lost 7 bases to trimming and J lost 2 bases, with 8 bases between them. Germline V gene sequence: CDR1 MNHNY, CDR2 SVGAGI (reference sequence). CDR3 in amino acids: CASTSRNTGELFF. The CDR3 coding sequence is TGTGCCAGCACTAGCAGAAACACCGGGGAGCTGTTTTTT.

The V and J genes are TRBV28 and TRBJ1-1, with D possibly TRBD1 on 6 matching bases. CDR1 is MDHEN and CDR2 is SYDVKM in the germline V gene. The CDR3 consists of 15 residues. V lost 6 bases, J lost 0 bases, and 14 bases lay in between. This CDR3 is CASSPPGAMNTEAFF. CDR3 DNA sequence: TGTGCCAGCAGCCCCCCGGGGGCCATGAACACTGAAGCTTTCTTT.